This TCR beta chain stems from a study of blood T cell repertoires in COVID-19 (dated by TCRdb to about 2020). With regard to the full study: Samples covering the acute and convalescent phases of COVID-19 were provided by collaborators in the United States, Italy and Spain. The material from the prospective study consisted of cDNA or gDNA derived from T cells, B-cell-depleted T cells, or PBMCs. The dataset comprised deeply sampled blood TCRbeta repertoires from subjects exposed to, actively infected with, or recovered from COVID-19. The repertoires were released in a freely available public database intended as a resource for research on the immune response to SARS-CoV-2. The samples were drawn from the first 160 participants of the ongoing ImmuneRACE study and from under 1,500 subjects provided by 6 global collaborators. Nearly every sample came with metadata listing a de-identified subject ID, COVID-19 status, age in years and sex. Where HLA class I and class II types were available, the types were taken from metadata supplied by the sample provider, not from assay-based typing. Study-level results and caveats: Clinical and demographic metadata were provided uncurated, with the amount varying by source and participant.

One collaborating source in Seattle enrolled patients during active infection and followed them longitudinally through the course of disease. Each collaborating institution followed its own protocols to collect whole blood in K2EDTA tubes. For TCRbeta analysis, collaborators shipped samples as frozen whole blood, isolated PBMCs, or DNA extracted from either of those sample types. From the cysteine up to the phenylalanine, the CDR3 has a length of 16 residues. Kept here is only the CDR3 DNA, which spans 48 bases and is read in frame from base 1. Relative to germline, V is 4 bases shorter and J is 0 bases shorter, with 13 bases between their ends. CDR1 SNHLY and CDR2 FYNNEI are derived from the germline V gene. Note on this clone: Which antigen it targets is not known. Base qualities are not provided; no much larger clone lies one nucleotide away.

The immunoSEQ Assay, a bias-controlled multiplex PCR, was used to amplify TCRbeta CDR3 regions from genomic DNA. In the paper's pipeline: The number of nucleated cells in each sample was estimated from the amplification of reference gene primers within the assay. To quantify the absolute abundance of each unique TCRbeta CDR3 rearrangement, sequence reads were collapsed and filtered. For each sample, productive Simpson clonality was calculated as the square root of Simpson's diversity index across productive rearrangements. The source is immuneACCESS, and TCRdb retained only in-frame sequences with V and J called. Part of the clones is not carried over; for the studies checked, unresolved V genes explain less than half of this, and the remainder is unexplained. The V and J calls and clone size are taken from that table; D and trimming were inferred from the DNA. Counted in this sample were 450,000 or so clones; about 88% of them appeared once. Jointly, the top ten make up about 0.91% of the sample.

The receptor was isolated from a man aged 18 to 30 with COVID-19, enrolled during active disease. The chain was built from TRBV2 and TRBJ1-3; tentative D gene TRBD1, with 6 bases matching. The sequenced material came from peripheral blood. This receptor carries the CDR3 CASSALQGSSGNTIYF. The sequenced DNA: TGTGCCAGCAGTGCTTTACAGGGCAGCTCTGGAAACACCATATATTTT.